This T cell receptor (beta chain) was retrieved from a study of beta chain features in type 1 diabetes (dated by TCRdb to between 2018 and 2020). Background for the entire study: Mean age, gender distribution, total cell number and subset yield did not differ between patients and healthy donors. A total of over 95,000,000 sorted cells were examined across all samples, and RNA yield correlated strongly with the number of cells per subset. The study compared TCRB repertoires of sorted circulating CD4+ T cell subsets between recently diagnosed type 1 diabetes patients and matched healthy donors. Regulatory and stem cell-like memory subsets were isolated from only 8 patients and about 8 healthy donors, whereas naive and central memory subsets came from all 28 donors.

The High Capacity cDNA Reverse Transcription Kit was used to reverse transcribe all of the isolated RNA, meaning that expressed TCRB transcripts were what got sequenced. Naive, central memory and regulatory T cell samples underwent deep immunoSEQ sequencing, averaging around 3.6 million total reads per sample. Sorted cells were lysed in RLT buffer, and RNA was extracted using DNase-treated RNeasy Micro or Mini kits according to cell number. Each cell subset was processed separately to prevent cross-contamination, with patient and healthy donor samples processed together. TCRB sequences were amplified from cDNA with the immunoSEQ multiplex PCR, producing 87-bp fragments spanning the CDR3 region. The amplicons were sequenced using the Illumina HiSeq platform. Per the source publication's procedure: Synthetic template baselines were used to correct PCR bias computationally, reads within Hamming distance 2 were collapsed together, and singletons that could not be merged were discarded. Reads were aligned against IMGT so that V, D and J genes, CDR3 length and insertions or deletions at six rearrangement sites could be assigned. Within each subset, clonotype counts were normalized to the number of sorted cells before true diversity and Gini coefficients were calculated with the tcR R package. The overlap coefficient, calculated on TCRB nucleotide sequences, was used to quantify repertoire sharing. TCRdb took this table from immuneACCESS and kept in-frame rearrangements with V and J called. Such tables lack part of the clones; where checked against another copy, unresolved V genes explain under half of the gap, and the rest is unexplained. The V and J calls and clone size come from that table; D and trimming were worked out from the DNA. The sample table lists roughly 300,000 clones, around 13% of them with a count of one. The ten largest account for under 8.5% of the sample.

From each donor, a single peripheral blood sample of around 120 mL on average was drawn into heparinised tubes. A BD FACSAria II and a panel including CD45RO, CCR7, CD25, CD127, CD95 and CD27 were used to sort naive, central memory, regulatory and stem cell-like memory CD4+ T cells. Purity was above 98% for every sorted population. PBMCs were separated immediately by Lymphoprep density gradient centrifugation and were stained directly, without being cultured. So that batch effects would be minimized, each experiment stained and sorted samples in pairs, pairing one healthy donor with one patient. In the case of this clone: Which antigen it targets is not known. Base qualities are missing; no much larger clone stands one base away.

The paper's findings and limits, for the study overall: Naive, central memory and regulatory TCRB repertoires appeared to be more similar among patients than among healthy donors. Because cDNA was sequenced instead of genomic DNA, highly expressing activated cells could be over-represented, though the groups showed no difference in activation or CD3 levels. Patients with type 1 diabetes made fewer insertions and deleted more nucleotides at VDJ recombination sites, implying thymic rearrangement abnormalities. A moderate but significant shortening of TCRB CDR3 length was observed in type 1 diabetes patients in all four CD4+ subsets. Because the HLA sub-analyses included only small numbers of individuals, any influence of HLA type on TCRB rearrangement was left unresolved. Shorter templates might have been favored by PCR, but patient and control samples were amplified and corrected together, so both groups would have been affected equally by any skew.

The material sequenced was central memory CD4+ T cells from blood. The clonotype was recovered from a man aged 30 to 45 in good health.

The nucleotide sequence is TGTGCCAGCAGACCCGGAGTGGCCTACGAGCAGTACTTC. The resulting protein is CASRPGVAYEQYF. This receptor chain uses TRBV7-2 and TRBJ2-7; the D gene is unclear. From the cysteine through the phenylalanine, the CDR3 covers 13 amino acids. The kept DNA is CDR3 alone, 39 bases in frame from the first base. Sequences SGHTA (CDR1) and FQGNSA (CDR2) are obtained from the germline V gene. The junction carries 11 bases between V and J, which are trimmed by 6 bases and 2 bases respectively.